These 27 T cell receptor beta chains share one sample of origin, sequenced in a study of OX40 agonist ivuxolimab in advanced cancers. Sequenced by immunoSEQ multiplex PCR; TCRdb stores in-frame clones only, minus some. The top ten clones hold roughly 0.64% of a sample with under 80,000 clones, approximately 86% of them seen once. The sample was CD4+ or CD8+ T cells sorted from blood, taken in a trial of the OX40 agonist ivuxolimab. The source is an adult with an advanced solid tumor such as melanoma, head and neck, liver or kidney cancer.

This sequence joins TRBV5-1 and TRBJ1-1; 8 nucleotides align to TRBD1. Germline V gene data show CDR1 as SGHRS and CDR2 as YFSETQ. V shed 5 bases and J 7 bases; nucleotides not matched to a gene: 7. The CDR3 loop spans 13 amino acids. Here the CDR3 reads CASRQTGGIEAFF. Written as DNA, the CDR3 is TGCGCCAGCAGACAAACAGGGGGTATTGAAGCTTTCTTT.

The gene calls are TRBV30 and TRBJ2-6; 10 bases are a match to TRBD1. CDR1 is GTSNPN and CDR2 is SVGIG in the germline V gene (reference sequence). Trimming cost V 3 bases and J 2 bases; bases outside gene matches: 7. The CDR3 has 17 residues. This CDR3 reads CAWRPGQGVPGANVLTF. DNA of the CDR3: TGTGCCTGGAGACCCGGACAGGGGGTCCCTGGGGCCAACGTCCTGACTTTC.

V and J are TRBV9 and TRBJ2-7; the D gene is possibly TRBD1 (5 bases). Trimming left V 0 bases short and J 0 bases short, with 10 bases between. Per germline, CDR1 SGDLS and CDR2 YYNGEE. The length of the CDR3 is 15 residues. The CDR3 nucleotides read TGTGCCAGCAGCGTAGGGGGCATGAGCTCCTACGAGCAGTACTTC. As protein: CASSVGGMSSYEQYF.

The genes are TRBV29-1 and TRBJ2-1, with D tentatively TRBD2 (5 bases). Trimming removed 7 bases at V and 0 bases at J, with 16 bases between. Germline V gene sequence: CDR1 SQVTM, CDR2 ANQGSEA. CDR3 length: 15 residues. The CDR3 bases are TGCAGCGCTCGGGGAGACACTAGCTCCTACAATGAGCAGTTCTTC. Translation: CSARGDTSSYNEQFF.

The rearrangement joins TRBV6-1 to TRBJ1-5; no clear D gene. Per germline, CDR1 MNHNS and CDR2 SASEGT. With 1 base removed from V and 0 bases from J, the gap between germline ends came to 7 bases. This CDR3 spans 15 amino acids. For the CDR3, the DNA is TGTGCCAGCAGTGAAGGGGGATATAGCAATCAGCCCCAGCATTTT. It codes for CASSEGGYSNQPQHF.

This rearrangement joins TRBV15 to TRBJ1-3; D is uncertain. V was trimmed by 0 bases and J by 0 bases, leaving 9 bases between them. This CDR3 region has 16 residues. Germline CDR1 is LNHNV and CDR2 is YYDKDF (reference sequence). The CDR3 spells CATSRDARRSGNTIYF. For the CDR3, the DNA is TGTGCCACCAGCAGAGATGCCCGCCGCTCTGGAAACACCATATATTTT.

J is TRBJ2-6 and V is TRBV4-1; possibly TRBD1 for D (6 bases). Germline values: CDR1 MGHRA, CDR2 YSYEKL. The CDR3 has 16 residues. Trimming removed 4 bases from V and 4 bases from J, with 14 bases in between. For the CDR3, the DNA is TGCGCCAGCAGCCGCATGCAGGGGTCCGGGGCCAACGTCCTGACTTTC. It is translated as CASSRMQGSGANVLTF.

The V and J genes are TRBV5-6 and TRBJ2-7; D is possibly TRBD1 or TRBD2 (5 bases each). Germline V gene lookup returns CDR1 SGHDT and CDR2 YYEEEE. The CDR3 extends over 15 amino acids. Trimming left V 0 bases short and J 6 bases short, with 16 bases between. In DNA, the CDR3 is TGTGCCAGCAGCTTGGCCGGGGCTTCGGGCCGCGAGCAGTACTTC. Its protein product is CASSLAGASGREQYF.

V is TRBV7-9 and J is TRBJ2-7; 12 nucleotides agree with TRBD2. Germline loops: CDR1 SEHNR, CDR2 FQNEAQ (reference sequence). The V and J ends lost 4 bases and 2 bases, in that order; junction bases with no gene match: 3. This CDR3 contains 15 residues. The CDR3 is CASSSSGRAPYEQYF. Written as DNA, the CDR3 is TGTGCCAGCAGCTCTAGCGGGAGGGCCCCCTACGAGCAGTACTTC.

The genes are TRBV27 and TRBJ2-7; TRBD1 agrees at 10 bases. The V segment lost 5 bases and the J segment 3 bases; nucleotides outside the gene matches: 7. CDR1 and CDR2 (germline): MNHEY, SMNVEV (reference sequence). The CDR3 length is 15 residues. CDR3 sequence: CASSLSTGGGYEQYF. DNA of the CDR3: TGTGCCAGCAGTCTCTCGACAGGGGGCGGCTACGAGCAGTACTTC.

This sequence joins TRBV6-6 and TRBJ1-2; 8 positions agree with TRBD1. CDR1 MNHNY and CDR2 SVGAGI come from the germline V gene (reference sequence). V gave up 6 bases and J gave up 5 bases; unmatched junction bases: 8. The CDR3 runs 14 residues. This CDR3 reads CASSFGTGGYGYTF. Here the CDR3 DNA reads TGTGCCAGCAGCTTTGGAACAGGGGGTTATGGCTACACCTTC.

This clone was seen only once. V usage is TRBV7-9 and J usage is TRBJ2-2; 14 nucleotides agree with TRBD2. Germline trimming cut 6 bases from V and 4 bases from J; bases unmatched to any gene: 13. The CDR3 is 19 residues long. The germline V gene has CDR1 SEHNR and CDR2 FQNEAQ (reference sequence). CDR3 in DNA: TGTGCCAGCAGAGAGCCGGGACTAGCGGGAGTACGGGGCACCGGGGAGCTGTTTTTT. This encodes CASREPGLAGVRGTGELFF.

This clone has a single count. The chain's CDR3 is CASSLARDYGYTF. The CDR3 DNA sequence: TGTGCCAGCAGCTTAGCCAGGGACTATGGCTACACCTTC. The J gene is TRBJ1-2, the V gene TRBV7-2, with D tentatively TRBD1 (5 bases). V was shortened by 0 bases and J by 3 bases, with 5 bases between the two germline ends. CDR1 and CDR2 from the germline V gene are SGHTA and FQGNSA. The CDR3 runs to 13 residues.

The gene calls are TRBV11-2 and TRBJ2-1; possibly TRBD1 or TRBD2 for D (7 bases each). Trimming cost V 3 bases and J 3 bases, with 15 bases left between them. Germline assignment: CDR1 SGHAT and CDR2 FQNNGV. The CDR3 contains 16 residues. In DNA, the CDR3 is TGTGCCAGCAGCTTCCAGGGGGGGGTAATCTACAATGAGCAGTTCTTC. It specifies CASSFQGGVIYNEQFF.

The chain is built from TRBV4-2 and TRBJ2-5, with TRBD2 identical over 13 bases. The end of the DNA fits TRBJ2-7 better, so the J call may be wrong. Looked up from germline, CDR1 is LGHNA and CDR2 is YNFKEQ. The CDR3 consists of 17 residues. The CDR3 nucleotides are TGTGCCAGCAGCCAAGAGGGACTAGCGGGGCTACCCTACGAGCAGTACTTC. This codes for CASSQEGLAGLPYEQYF.

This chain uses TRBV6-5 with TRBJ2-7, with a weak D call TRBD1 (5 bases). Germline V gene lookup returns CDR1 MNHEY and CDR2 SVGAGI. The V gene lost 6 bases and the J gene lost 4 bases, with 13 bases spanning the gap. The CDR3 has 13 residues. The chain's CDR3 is CASRRQRGYEQYF. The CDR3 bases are TGTGCCAGCAGAAGACAAAGGGGATACGAGCAGTACTTC.

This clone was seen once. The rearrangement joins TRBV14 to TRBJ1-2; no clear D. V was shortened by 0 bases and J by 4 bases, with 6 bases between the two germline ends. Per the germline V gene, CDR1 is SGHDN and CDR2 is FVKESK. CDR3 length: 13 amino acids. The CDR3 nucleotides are TGTGCCAGCAGCCAAGATCTCTCCTATGGCTACACCTTC. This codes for CASSQDLSYGYTF. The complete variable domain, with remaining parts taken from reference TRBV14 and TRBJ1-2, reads EAGVTQFPSHSVIEKGQTVTLRCDPISGHDNLYWYRRVMGKEIKFLLHFVKESKQDESGMPNNRFLAERTGGTYSTLKVQPAELEDSGVYFCASSQDLSYGYTFGSGTRLTVV.

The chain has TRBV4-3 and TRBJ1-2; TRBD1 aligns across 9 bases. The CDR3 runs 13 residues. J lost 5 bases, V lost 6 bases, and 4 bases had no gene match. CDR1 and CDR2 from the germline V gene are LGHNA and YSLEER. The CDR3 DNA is TGCGCCAGCAGTCTGACAGGGGGGTATGGCTACACCTTC. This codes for CASSLTGGYGYTF.

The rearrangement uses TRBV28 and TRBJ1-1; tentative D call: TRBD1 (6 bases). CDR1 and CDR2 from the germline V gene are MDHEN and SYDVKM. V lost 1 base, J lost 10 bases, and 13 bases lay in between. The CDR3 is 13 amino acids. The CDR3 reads CASSLLGLGGAFF. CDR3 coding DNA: TGTGCCAGCAGTTTATTAGGGTTAGGGGGAGCTTTCTTT.

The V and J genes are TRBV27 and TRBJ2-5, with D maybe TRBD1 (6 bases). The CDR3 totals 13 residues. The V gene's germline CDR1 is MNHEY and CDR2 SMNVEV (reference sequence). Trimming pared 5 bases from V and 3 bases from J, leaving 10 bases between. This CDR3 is CASSPWTEETQYF. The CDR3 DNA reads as TGTGCCAGCAGTCCTTGGACAGAAGAGACCCAGTACTTC.

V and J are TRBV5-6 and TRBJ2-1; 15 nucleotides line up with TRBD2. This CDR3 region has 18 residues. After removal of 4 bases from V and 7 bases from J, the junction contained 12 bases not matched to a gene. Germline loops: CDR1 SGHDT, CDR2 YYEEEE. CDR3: CASSRGLAGGPLGNEQFF. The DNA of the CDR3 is TGTGCCAGCAGCCGCGGACTAGCGGGAGGGCCTCTCGGTAATGAGCAGTTCTTC.

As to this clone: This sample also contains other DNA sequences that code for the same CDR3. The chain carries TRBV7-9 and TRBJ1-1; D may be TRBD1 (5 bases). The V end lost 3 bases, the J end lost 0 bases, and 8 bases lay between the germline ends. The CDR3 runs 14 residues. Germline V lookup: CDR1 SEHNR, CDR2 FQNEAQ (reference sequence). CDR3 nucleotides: TGTGCCAGCAGCTTCTCGGGGGTGAACACTGAAGCTTTCTTT. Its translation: CASSFSGVNTEAFF.

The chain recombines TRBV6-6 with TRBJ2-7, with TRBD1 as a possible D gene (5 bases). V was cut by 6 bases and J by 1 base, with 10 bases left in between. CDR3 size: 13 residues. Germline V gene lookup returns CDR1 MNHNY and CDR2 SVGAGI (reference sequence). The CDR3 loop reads CASSPQESYEQYF. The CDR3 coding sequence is TGTGCCAGCAGCCCACAGGAGTCCTACGAGCAGTACTTC.

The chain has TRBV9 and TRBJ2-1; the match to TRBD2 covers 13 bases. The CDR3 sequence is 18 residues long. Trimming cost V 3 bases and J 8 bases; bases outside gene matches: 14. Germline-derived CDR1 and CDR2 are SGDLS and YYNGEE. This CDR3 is CASSGPTSGGASPHEQFF. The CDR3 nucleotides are TGTGCCAGCAGCGGACCTACTAGCGGGGGGGCCAGCCCCCATGAGCAGTTCTTC. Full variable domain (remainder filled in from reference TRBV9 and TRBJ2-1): DSGVTQTPKHLITATGQRVTLRCSPRSGDLSVYWYQQSLDQGLQFLIQYYNGEERAKGNILERFSAQQFPDLHSELNLSSLELGDSALYFCASSGPTSGGASPHEQFFGPGTRLTVL.

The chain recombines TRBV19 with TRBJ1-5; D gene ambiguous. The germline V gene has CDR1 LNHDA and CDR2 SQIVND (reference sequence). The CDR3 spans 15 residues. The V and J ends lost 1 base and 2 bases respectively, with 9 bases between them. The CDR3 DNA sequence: TGTGCCAGTAGTATAGCCCAGTTGGGCAATCAGCCCCAGCATTTT. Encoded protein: CASSIAQLGNQPQHF.

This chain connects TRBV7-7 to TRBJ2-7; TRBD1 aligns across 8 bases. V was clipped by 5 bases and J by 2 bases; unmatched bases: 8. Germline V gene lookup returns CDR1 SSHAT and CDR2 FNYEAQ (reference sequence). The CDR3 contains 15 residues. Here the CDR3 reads CASSPGTGVTYEQYF. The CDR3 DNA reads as TGTGCCAGCAGCCCCGGGACAGGCGTCACCTACGAGCAGTACTTC.

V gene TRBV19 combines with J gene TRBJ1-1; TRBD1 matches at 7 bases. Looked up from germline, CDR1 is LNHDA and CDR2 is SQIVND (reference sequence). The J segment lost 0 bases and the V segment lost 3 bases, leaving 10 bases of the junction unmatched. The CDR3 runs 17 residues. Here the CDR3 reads CASSIRAGGLMNTEAFF. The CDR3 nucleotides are TGTGCCAGTAGTATCAGGGCAGGGGGTCTCATGAACACTGAAGCTTTCTTT.